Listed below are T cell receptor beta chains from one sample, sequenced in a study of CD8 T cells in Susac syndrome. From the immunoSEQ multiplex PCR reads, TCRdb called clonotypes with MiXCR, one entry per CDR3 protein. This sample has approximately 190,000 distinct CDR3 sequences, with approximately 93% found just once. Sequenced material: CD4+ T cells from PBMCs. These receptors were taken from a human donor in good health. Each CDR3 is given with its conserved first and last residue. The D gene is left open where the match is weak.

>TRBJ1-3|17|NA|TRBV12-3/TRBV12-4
CASSPRQRQYSGNTIYF
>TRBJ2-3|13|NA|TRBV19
CASSEGGTDTQYF
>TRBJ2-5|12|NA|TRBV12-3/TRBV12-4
CASSLFRETQYF
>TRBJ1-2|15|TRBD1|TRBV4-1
CASSLYRDSNYGYTF
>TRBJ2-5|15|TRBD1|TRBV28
CASSSGTGGAETQYF
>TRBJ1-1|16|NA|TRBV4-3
CASSQDRGPMNTEAFF
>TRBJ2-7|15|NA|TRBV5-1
CASSPAGRVSYEQYF
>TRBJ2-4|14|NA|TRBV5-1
CASSLGQGLDIQYF
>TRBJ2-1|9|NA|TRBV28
CASSFRSIF
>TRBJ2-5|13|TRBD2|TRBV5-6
CASSSLGGETQYF
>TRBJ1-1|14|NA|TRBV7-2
CASSLSVQGFAAFF
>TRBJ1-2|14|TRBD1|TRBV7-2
CASSQSTGGYGYTF
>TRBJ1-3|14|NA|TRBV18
CASPEGILWKHHYF
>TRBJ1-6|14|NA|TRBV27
CASSYLASNSPLHF
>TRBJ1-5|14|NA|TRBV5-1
CASSPDSAGKPQHF
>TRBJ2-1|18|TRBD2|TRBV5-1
CASSMGLAGASSYNEQFF
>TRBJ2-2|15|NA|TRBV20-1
CSARSSSSNTGELFF
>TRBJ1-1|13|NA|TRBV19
CASSITMNTEAFF
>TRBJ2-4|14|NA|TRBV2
CASMGTLAKNIQYF
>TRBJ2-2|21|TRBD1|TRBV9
CASSAKGVGHGTGTRTGELFF
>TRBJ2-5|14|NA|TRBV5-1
CASSLSGDKETQYF
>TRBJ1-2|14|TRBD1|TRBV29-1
CSATRAGGTEGYTF
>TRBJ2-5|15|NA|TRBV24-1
CATSDPGPGQETQYF
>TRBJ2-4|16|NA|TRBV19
CASTLGIEDRKNIQYF
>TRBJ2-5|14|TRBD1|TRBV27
CASRPDRARWTQYF
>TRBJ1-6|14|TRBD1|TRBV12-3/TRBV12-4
CASRTQGEGSPLHF
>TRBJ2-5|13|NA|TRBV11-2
CASSRDIQETQYF
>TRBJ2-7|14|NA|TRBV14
CASSQGPGTYEQYF
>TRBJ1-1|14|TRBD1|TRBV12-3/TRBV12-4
CASSMGQGGTEAFF
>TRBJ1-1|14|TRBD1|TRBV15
CATSRGQVNTEAFF
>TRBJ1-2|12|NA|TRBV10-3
CAIGTELYGYTF
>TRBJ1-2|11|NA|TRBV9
CASSPGFPHTF
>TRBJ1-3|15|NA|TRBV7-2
CASSLEGFSGNTIYF
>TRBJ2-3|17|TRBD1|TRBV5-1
CASSSGQYSSPTDTQYF
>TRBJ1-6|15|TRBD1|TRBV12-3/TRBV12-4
CASSFGDRGGSPLHF
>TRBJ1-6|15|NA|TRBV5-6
CASSLVGASGSPLHF
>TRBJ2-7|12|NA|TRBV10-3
CAISEGYYEQYF